Following are 6 T cell receptor beta chains from one sample sequenced in a study of sequential checkpoint blockade in melanoma. Treatment noted: randomized to nivolumab then ipilimumab (arm A) or the reverse (arm B). This table comes from immunoSEQ multiplex PCR, and its TCRdb copy is limited to in-frame clones, with some not included. Here the sample spans about 5,500 clones, just under 40% being singletons. This specimen was tumor tissue (inferred from file names), taken from a patient given nivolumab and ipilimumab in sequence. The receptors originated from a human donor with melanoma.

The chain combines TRBV11-3 with TRBJ2-2; 8 bases map to TRBD1. Trimming removed 4 bases from V and 3 bases from J; junction bases left unmatched: 4. Looked up from germline, CDR1 is SGHNT and CDR2 is YENEEA. This CDR3 region has 15 residues. The CDR3, as DNA: TGTGCCAGCAGCTGGGGGACAGGACACACCGGGGAGCTGTTTTTT. Translated: CASSWGTGHTGELFF.

The V call is TRBV19, the J call TRBJ1-5; 7 positions match TRBD1. The CDR3 sequence is 14 residues long. Germline values: CDR1 LNHDA, CDR2 SQIVND (reference sequence). After removal of 6 bases from V and 0 bases from J, the junction contained 2 bases not matched to a gene. The DNA for the CDR3 is TGTGCCAGTAGCCGGACAGGTAGCAATCAGCCCCAGCATTTT. It encodes CASSRTGSNQPQHF.

This clone was detected a few times. The CDR3 DNA reads TGTGCCAGCAGCCCCGCTAGCGGGAGGGGGAATGAGCAGTTCTTC. Translating gives CASSPASGRGNEQFF. The chain is built from TRBV2 and TRBJ2-1; 12 positions agree with TRBD2. This CDR3 spans 15 amino acids. The ends lost 6 bases at V and 7 bases at J; junction bases unmatched: 7. Germline V gene data show CDR1 as SNHLY and CDR2 as FYNNEI.

This clone was found a few times. This chain uses TRBV7-5 with TRBJ2-1. TRBV7-5 is a documented pseudogene. The CDR3 is 15 amino acids. The CDR3 region has the DNA TGTGCCAGCAGCTCTCCGGGACAAGCGGGCAATGAGCAGTTCTTC. Protein: CASSSPGQAGNEQFF.

This clone was picked up a small number of times. The chain joins TRBV11-3 to TRBJ2-7; 15 nucleotides line up with TRBD2. The CDR3 loop spans 17 amino acids. With V trimmed by 6 bases and J by 2 bases, 8 bases remained unmatched. CDR1 SGHNT and CDR2 YENEEA come from the germline V gene. The CDR3 DNA reads TGTGCCAGCAGTTTCGGACTAGCGGGAGGGCGTACCTACGAGCAGTACTTC. Protein product: CASSFGLAGGRTYEQYF.

Here the CDR3 DNA reads TGTGCCTGGACTCTGGACGGTCCCCTCCACTTT. Translation gives CAWTLDGPLHF. This chain uses TRBV30 with TRBJ1-6, with D unclear. The germline gives CDR1 GTSNPN, CDR2 SVGIG (reference sequence). Trimming stripped 4 bases from V and 13 bases from J, with 11 bases between. The CDR3 consists of 11 residues.